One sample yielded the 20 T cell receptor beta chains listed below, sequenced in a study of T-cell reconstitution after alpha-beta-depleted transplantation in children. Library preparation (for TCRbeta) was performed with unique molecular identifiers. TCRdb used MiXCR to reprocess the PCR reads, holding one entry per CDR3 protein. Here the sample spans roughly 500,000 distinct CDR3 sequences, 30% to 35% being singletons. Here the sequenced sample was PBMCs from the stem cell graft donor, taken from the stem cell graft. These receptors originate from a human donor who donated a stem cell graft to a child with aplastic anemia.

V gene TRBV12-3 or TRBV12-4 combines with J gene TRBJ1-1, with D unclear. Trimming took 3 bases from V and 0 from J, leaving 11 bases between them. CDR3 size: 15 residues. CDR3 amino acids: CASSFEQMMNTEAFF. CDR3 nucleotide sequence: TGTGCCAGCAGTTTTGAACAGATGATGAACACTGAAGCTTTCTTT.

CDR3 DNA sequence: TGTGCCTCCAGGGGACAGTCCCCACCTTACGAGCAGTACTTC. It encodes CASRGQSPPYEQYF. The rearrangement joins TRBV28 to TRBJ2-7, with TRBD1 matching over 7 bases. This CDR3 is built from 14 residues. Losses at the gene ends were 11 bases for V and 4 bases for J; bases not matched to a gene: 14. CDR1 MDHEN and CDR2 SYDVKM come from the germline V gene.

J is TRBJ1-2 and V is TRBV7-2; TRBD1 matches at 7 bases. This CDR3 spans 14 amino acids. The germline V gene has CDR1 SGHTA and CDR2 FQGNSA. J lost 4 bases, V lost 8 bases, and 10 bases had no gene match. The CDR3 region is CASGDREGTYGYTF. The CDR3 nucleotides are TGTGCCAGCGGCGACAGGGAAGGAACCTATGGCTACACCTTC. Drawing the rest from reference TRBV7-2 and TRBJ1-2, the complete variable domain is GAGVSQSPSNKVTEKGKDVELRCDPISGHTALYWYRQSLGQGLEFLIYFQGNSAPDKSGLPSDRFSAERTGGSVSTLTIQRTQQEDSAVYLCASGDREGTYGYTFGSGTRLTVV.

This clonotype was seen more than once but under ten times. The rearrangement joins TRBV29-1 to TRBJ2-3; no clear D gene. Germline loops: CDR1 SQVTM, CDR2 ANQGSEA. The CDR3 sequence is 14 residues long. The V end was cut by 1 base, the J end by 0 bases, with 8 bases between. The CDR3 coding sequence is TGCAGCGTTGAAGTGGGGTCAAGCACAGATACGCAGTATTTT. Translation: CSVEVGSSTDTQYF.

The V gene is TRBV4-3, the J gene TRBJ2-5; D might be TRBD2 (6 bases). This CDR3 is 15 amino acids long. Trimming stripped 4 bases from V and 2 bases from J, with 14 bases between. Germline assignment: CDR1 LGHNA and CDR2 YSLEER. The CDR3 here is CASSLGSTSQETQYF. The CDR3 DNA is TGCGCCAGCAGCCTCGGGAGTACCAGTCAAGAGACCCAGTACTTC.

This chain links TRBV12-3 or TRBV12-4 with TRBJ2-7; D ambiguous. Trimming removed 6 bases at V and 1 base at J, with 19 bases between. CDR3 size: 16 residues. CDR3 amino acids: CASSRGSQNPSYEQYF. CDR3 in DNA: TGTGCCAGCAGCCGCGGATCCCAGAATCCTTCCTACGAGCAGTACTTC.

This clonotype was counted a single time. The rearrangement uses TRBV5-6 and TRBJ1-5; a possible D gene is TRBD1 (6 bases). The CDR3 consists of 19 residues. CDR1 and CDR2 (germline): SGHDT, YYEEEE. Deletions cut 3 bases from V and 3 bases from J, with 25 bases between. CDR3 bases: TGTGCCAGCAGCTCTGGCACCATGGTGGGGGGCTGGGACAATCAGCCCCAGCATTTT. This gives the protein CASSSGTMVGGWDNQPQHF.

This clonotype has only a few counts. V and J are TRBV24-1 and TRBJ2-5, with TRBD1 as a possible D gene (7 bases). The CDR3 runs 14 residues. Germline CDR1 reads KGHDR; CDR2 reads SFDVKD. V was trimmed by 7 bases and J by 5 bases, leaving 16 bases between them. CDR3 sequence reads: CATSDREVQETQYF. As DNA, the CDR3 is TGTGCCACCAGCGACAGGGAGGTACAGGAGACCCAGTACTTC.

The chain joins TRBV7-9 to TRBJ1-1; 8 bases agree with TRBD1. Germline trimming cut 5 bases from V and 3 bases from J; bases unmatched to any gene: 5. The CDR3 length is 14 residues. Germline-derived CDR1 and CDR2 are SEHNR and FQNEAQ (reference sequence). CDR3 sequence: CASSPRGLDTEAFF. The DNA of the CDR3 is TGTGCCAGCAGCCCCAGGGGGCTGGACACTGAAGCTTTCTTT.

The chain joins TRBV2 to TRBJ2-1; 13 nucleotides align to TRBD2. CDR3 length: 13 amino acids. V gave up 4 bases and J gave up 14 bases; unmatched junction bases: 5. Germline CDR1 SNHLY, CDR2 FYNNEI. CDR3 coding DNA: TGTGCCAGCAGTGGACTAGCGGGGGGACAAGAGTTCTTC. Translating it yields CASSGLAGGQEFF.

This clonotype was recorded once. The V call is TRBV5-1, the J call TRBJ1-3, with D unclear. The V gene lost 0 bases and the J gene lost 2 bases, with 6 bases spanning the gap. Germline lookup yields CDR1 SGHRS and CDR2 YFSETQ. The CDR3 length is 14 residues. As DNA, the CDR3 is TGCGCCAGCAGCTTGGGGCCTACTGGAAACACCATATATTTT. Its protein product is CASSLGPTGNTIYF.

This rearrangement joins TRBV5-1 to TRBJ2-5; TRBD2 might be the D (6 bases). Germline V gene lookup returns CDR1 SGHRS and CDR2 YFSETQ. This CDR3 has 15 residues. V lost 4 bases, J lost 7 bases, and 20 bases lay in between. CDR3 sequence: CASSLVAATGGTQYF. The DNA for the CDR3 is TGCGCCAGCAGCCTCGTCGCAGCCACCGGGGGGACCCAGTACTTC.

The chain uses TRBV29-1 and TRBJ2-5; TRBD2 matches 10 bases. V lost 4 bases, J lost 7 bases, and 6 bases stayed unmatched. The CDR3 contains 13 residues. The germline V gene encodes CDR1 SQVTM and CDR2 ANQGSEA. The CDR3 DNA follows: TGCAGCGTTGTTCTAGCGGGGGTTCGGACCCAGTACTTC. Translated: CSVVLAGVRTQYF.

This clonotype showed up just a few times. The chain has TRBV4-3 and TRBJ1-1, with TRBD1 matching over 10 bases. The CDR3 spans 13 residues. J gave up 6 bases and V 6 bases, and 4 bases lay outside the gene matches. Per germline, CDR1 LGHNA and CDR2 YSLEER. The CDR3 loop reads CASSGGQGSEAFF. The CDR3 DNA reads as TGCGCCAGCAGTGGGGGACAGGGGTCTGAAGCTTTCTTT.

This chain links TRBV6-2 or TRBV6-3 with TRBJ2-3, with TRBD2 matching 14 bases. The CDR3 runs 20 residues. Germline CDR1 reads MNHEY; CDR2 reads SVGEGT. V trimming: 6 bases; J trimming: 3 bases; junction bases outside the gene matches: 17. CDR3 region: CASSTPYRGTSGSNTDTQYF. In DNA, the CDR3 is TGTGCCAGCAGCACCCCCTACCGCGGGACTAGCGGGAGTAATACAGATACGCAGTATTTT.

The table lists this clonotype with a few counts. The CDR3 reads CAISGREGLETQYF. The CDR3 bases are TGTGCCATCAGTGGACGGGAGGGCCTAGAGACCCAGTACTTC. This sequence joins TRBV10-3 and TRBJ2-5, with 8 nucleotides matching TRBD2. This CDR3 is built from 14 residues. The ends lost 4 bases at V and 4 bases at J; junction bases unmatched: 5. Germline CDR1 reads ENHRY; CDR2 reads SYGVKD.

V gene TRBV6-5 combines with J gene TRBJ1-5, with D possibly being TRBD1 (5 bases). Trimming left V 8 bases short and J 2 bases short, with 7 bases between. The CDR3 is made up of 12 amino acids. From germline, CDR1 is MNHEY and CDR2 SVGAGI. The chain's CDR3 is CASGGGNQPQHF. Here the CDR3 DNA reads TGTGCCAGCGGGGGGGGCAATCAGCCCCAGCATTTT.

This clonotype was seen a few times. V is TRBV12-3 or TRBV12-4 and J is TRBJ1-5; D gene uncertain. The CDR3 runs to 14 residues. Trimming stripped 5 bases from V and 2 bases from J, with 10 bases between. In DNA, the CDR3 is TGTGCCAGCAGTCCCAACAGACGCAATCAGCCCCAGCATTTT. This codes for CASSPNRRNQPQHF.

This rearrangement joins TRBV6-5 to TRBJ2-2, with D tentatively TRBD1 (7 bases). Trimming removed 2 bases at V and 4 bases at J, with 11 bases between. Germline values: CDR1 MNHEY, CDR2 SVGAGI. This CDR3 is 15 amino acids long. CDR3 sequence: CASSYVQGGTGELFF. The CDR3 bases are TGTGCCAGCAGTTACGTCCAGGGGGGCACCGGGGAGCTGTTTTTT.

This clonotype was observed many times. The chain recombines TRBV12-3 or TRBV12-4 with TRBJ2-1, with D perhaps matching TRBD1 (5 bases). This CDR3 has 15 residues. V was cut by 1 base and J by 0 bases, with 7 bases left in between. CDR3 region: CASSLGDSSYNEQFF. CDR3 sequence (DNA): TGTGCCAGCAGTTTAGGAGACAGCTCCTACAATGAGCAGTTCTTC.